The 30 T cell receptor beta chains below come from one sample, sequenced in a study of neurological immune-mediated disorders. TCRdb redid the calling of the 5' RACE reads with MiXCR, one entry per CDR3 protein. The data contain 55,000 to 65,000 distinct CDR3 sequences, about an eighth of them singletons. Sequencing input: PBMCs. The receptors originated from a woman between 55 and 75 years old with HTLV-1-associated myelopathy (HAM/TSP).

This clonotype occurred many times. The genes are TRBV7-6 and TRBJ2-2; 7 bases agree with TRBD2. The CDR3 runs to 16 residues. Germline trimming cut 0 bases from V and 4 bases from J; bases unmatched to any gene: 5. Germline CDR1 SGHVS, CDR2 FNYEAQ. In nucleotides, the CDR3 is TGTGCCAGCAGCTTAGCCCGTTCGGGGGGCACCGGGGAGCTGTTTTTT. Amino acids: CASSLARSGGTGELFF.

Ten or more counts support this clonotype. This chain links TRBV2 with TRBJ1-1; no firm D call. The V end was cut by 5 bases, the J end by 3 bases, with 10 bases between. Germline V gene data show CDR1 as SNHLY and CDR2 as FYNNEI. The CDR3 runs 13 residues. The chain's CDR3 is CASSLRTYTEAFF. CDR3 in DNA: TGTGCCAGCAGTCTCCGAACCTACACTGAAGCTTTCTTT.

The table lists this clonotype with many counts. V usage is TRBV5-1 and J usage is TRBJ2-7; TRBD2 matches 8 bases. The V and J ends lost 4 bases and 3 bases, in that order; junction bases with no gene match: 12. In germline, CDR1 is SGHRS, CDR2 YFSETQ. The CDR3 contains 16 residues. The CDR3 region is CASSPGGRREFYEQYF. CDR3 nucleotides: TGCGCCAGCAGCCCGGGCGGGAGGCGGGAGTTCTACGAGCAGTACTTC.

This clonotype was seen at least ten times. The chain recombines TRBV28 with TRBJ1-2, with TRBD1 matching 9 bases. V dropped 4 bases and J dropped 5; count of bases not matched to a gene: 8. CDR3 length equals 15 residues. Per germline, CDR1 MDHEN and CDR2 SYDVKM. The CDR3 region is CASSSPPGQGYGYTF. For the CDR3, the DNA is TGTGCCAGCAGTTCGCCCCCGGGACAGGGATATGGCTACACCTTC.

This clonotype appeared many times. This chain connects TRBV2 to TRBJ2-1, with 7 positions matching TRBD2. J lost 2 bases, V lost 6 bases, and 1 base had no gene match. The CDR3 length is 13 residues. The germline V gene has CDR1 SNHLY and CDR2 FYNNEI. CDR3 residues: CASSREAYNEQFF. DNA of the CDR3: TGTGCCAGCAGCCGGGAGGCCTACAATGAGCAGTTCTTC.

This clonotype has only a few counts. Just one base apart from a much larger clone, this may be a read error. The chain links TRBV6-2 or TRBV6-3 to TRBJ2-6, with TRBD1 identical over 7 bases. The CDR3 is 15 residues long. Germline V gene sequence: CDR1 MNHEY, CDR2 SVGEGT. CDR3 residues: CASTGGVFGAYVLTF. The CDR3 DNA reads TGTGCCAGCACAGGGGGTGTTTTTGGGGCCTACGTCCTGACTTTC.

This clonotype occurred many times. V gene TRBV20-1 combines with J gene TRBJ1-6, with TRBD1 matching over 8 bases. This CDR3 region has 16 residues. Germline CDR1 reads DFQATT; CDR2 reads SNEGSKA (reference sequence). V shed 0 bases and J 7 bases; nucleotides not matched to a gene: 8. The CDR3, as DNA: TGCAGTGCTAGAGACCCCGGACAGGGATTGAATTCACCCCTCCACTTT. It is translated as CSARDPGQGLNSPLHF.

This sequence joins TRBV6-1 and TRBJ2-5; D is ambiguous. CDR3 length: 12 residues. Germline CDR1 MNHNS, CDR2 SASEGT. Trimming stripped 2 bases from V and 4 bases from J, with 5 bases between. DNA of the CDR3: TGTGCCAGCAGTGAAAATCTAGAGACCCAGTACTTC. Amino acids: CASSENLETQYF.

The table lists this clonotype with many counts. The chain couples TRBV27 to TRBJ2-2; TRBD1 matches 7 bases. V trimming: 5 bases; J trimming: 6 bases; junction bases outside the gene matches: 9. Germline CDR1 and CDR2: MNHEY and SMNVEV (reference sequence). The CDR3 extends over 15 amino acids. CDR3: CASSHGQVSAGELFF. The DNA of the CDR3 is TGTGCCAGCAGTCACGGACAGGTCTCAGCCGGGGAGCTGTTTTTT.

This clonotype was detected ten times or more. DNA of the CDR3: TGCGCCAGCAGCTTGGGACAGGCACTCTACGAGCAGTACTTC. Translating gives CASSLGQALYEQYF. The chain uses TRBV5-1 and TRBJ2-7, with D maybe TRBD1 (6 bases). Germline CDR1 and CDR2: SGHRS and YFSETQ. V was shortened by 0 bases and J by 3 bases, with 10 bases between the two germline ends. This CDR3 spans 14 amino acids.

There are many counts of this clonotype. One junction end does not reproduce the germline sequence, and a read error may be involved. The CDR3, as DNA: TGTGCCAGCAGTTTGGGGGGGACCTCCAACGAGCAGTACTTC. Amino acids: CASSLGGTSNEQYF. The chain is built from TRBV12-3 or TRBV12-4 and TRBJ2-7; TRBD2 aligns across 7 bases. The CDR3 spans 14 residues.

This clonotype was seen at least ten times. Here the CDR3 reads CSAESGWGTEAFF. DNA for the CDR3: TGCAGTGCTGAGTCGGGATGGGGGACTGAAGCTTTCTTT. This sequence joins TRBV20-1 and TRBJ1-1; possibly TRBD1 for D (5 bases). CDR1 DFQATT and CDR2 SNEGSKA come from the germline V gene (reference sequence). CDR3 length: 13 residues. V shed 5 bases and J shed 5 bases, with 15 bases lying between them.

On this clonotype: Given a much more abundant clone one base away, this may be a read error. The rearrangement links TRBV5-1 to TRBJ2-4; D remains ambiguous. The CDR3 has 14 amino acids. Germline CDR1 and CDR2: SGHRS and YFSETQ. With 2 bases removed from V and 8 bases from J, the gap between germline ends came to 14 bases. CDR3 loop: CASSFADPGYIQYF. CDR3 bases: TGCGCCAGCAGCTTTGCGGACCCCGGGTACATTCAGTACTTC.

This clonotype was counted at least ten times. The chain is built from TRBV20-1 and TRBJ2-3; a possible D gene is TRBD2 (6 bases). CDR1 is DFQATT and CDR2 is SNEGSKA in the germline V gene (reference sequence). V dropped 6 bases and J dropped 2 bases, with 12 bases sitting between them. The CDR3 has 13 residues. The CDR3 DNA is TGCAGTGCAGGTAGCGGCCCCACAGATACGCAGTATTTT. It codes for CSAGSGPTDTQYF.

Many counts were recorded for this clonotype. V gene TRBV12-3 or TRBV12-4 combines with J gene TRBJ1-2, with TRBD1 matching 10 bases. With V trimmed by 6 bases and J by 2 bases, 6 bases remained unmatched. CDR3 size: 15 residues. The CDR3 DNA reads TGTGCCAGCAGCTTGGGACAGGGGTTCAACTATGGCTACACCTTC. Protein product: CASSLGQGFNYGYTF.

This clonotype was observed many times. The chain couples TRBV6-2 or TRBV6-3 to TRBJ2-3, with TRBD2 matching 8 bases. Losses at the gene ends were 4 bases for V and 3 bases for J; bases not matched to a gene: 6. CDR1 is MNHEY, CDR2 SVGEGT, per germline. CDR3 length equals 15 residues. The CDR3 loop reads CASSLGLVRTDTQYF. The DNA of the CDR3 is TGTGCCAGCAGTTTGGGACTAGTGAGAACAGATACGCAGTATTTT.

This clonotype was found many times. The chain links TRBV6-5 to TRBJ2-1, with D unresolved. Germline CDR1 and CDR2: MNHEY and SVGAGI. The CDR3 is made up of 13 amino acids. V was cut by 6 bases and J by 9 bases, with 15 bases left in between. The CDR3 loop reads CASRMGLETEQFF. DNA of the CDR3: TGTGCCAGCAGGATGGGCCTGGAGACTGAGCAGTTCTTC.

This clonotype was seen a few times. This rearrangement joins TRBV12-3 or TRBV12-4 to TRBJ1-2, with D unclear. The V and J ends lost 3 bases and 8 bases respectively, with 7 bases between them. The CDR3 extends over 11 amino acids. CDR3 region: CASSFGTGYTF. The CDR3 DNA reads TGTGCCAGCAGTTTCGGTACGGGCTACACCTTC.

This clonotype occurred many times. The chain combines TRBV7-6 with TRBJ1-5, with a possible D match to TRBD1 (6 bases). CDR3 size: 16 residues. V shed 1 base and J shed 3 bases, with 13 bases lying between them. Germline CDR1 reads SGHVS; CDR2 reads FNYEAQ. The CDR3: CASSLGGRGANQPQHF. DNA of the CDR3: TGTGCCAGCAGCTTAGGAGGCAGGGGTGCCAATCAGCCCCAGCATTTT.

Comments on this clonotype: One end of the junction fails to match germline, which may point to a read error. The V call is TRBV7-9, the J call TRBJ2-2; 10 bases map to TRBD2. The CDR3 is 17 amino acids. Germline loops: CDR1 SEHNR, CDR2 FQNEAQ (reference sequence). The CDR3 DNA is TGTGCCAGCAGCCCTGGGACTAGCGCCTTTTCCGCCGGGGATCTGTTTTTT. Translation gives CASSPGTSAFSAGDLFF.

Ten or more counts support this clonotype. This rearrangement joins TRBV7-2 to TRBJ2-5, with D uncertain. Trimming took 0 bases from V and 7 from J, leaving 6 bases between them. Germline assignment: CDR1 SGHTA and CDR2 FQGNSA. This CDR3 comprises 12 residues. The CDR3 nucleotides are TGTGCCAGCAGCTTAGCCCCCGGGACCCAGTACTTC. Its protein is CASSLAPGTQYF.

This clonotype has at least ten counts. The genes are TRBV20-1 and TRBJ2-5, with 7 nucleotides matching TRBD2. The V gene's germline CDR1 is DFQATT and CDR2 SNEGSKA (reference sequence). The V gene end was trimmed by 5 bases and the J gene end by 1 base; junction bases not matched to a gene: 10. This CDR3 is built from 15 residues. The CDR3 here is CSAERASGFQETQYF. The DNA of the CDR3 is TGCAGTGCTGAGAGGGCTAGCGGTTTCCAAGAGACCCAGTACTTC.

The rearrangement joins TRBV20-1 to TRBJ2-7, with 10 bases identical to TRBD2. The CDR3 length is 16 residues. V lost 7 bases, J lost 7 bases, and 19 bases stayed unmatched. The V gene's germline CDR1 is DFQATT and CDR2 SNEGSKA (reference sequence). CDR3 loop: CSVPAPASGGSGEQYF. As DNA, the CDR3 is TGCAGTGTCCCGGCCCCTGCTAGCGGGGGCAGTGGGGAGCAGTACTTC.

The J gene is TRBJ2-2, the V gene TRBV10-2, with 8 bases aligning to TRBD1. The CDR3 loop spans 14 amino acids. The V gene end was trimmed by 6 bases and the J gene end by 7 bases; junction bases not matched to a gene: 7. Germline CDR1 reads WSHSY; CDR2 reads SAAADI. The CDR3 DNA sequence: TGCGCCAGCAGCCCCCAGGGGGCAGTCGGGGAGCTGTTTTTT. Residues: CASSPQGAVGELFF.

This clonotype was seen ten or more times. The V and J genes are TRBV20-1 and TRBJ2-1; 9 bases are shared with TRBD2. Germline trimming cut 6 bases from V and 4 bases from J; bases unmatched to any gene: 7. Germline lookup yields CDR1 DFQATT and CDR2 SNEGSKA (reference sequence). This CDR3 contains 14 residues. CDR3 region: CSASLTSGYNEQFF. In DNA form, the CDR3 reads TGCAGTGCCAGCCTGACTAGCGGTTACAATGAGCAGTTCTTC.

This clonotype was counted many times. The rearrangement uses TRBV7-2 and TRBJ2-5, with D perhaps TRBD1 (5 bases). CDR1 is SGHTA and CDR2 is FQGNSA in the germline V gene. The CDR3 is 15 residues long. The ends were cut back, 6 bases at V and 1 base at J, with 15 bases in the middle. CDR3: CASSQLAGFQETQYF. CDR3 in DNA: TGTGCCAGCAGTCAATTGGCAGGGTTCCAAGAGACCCAGTACTTC.

This clonotype was seen ten or more times. The gene calls are TRBV11-2 and TRBJ2-5; 15 nucleotides line up with TRBD2. This CDR3 has 17 amino acids. The germline V gene encodes CDR1 SGHAT and CDR2 FQNNGV. V shed 5 bases, J shed 5 bases, and the junction held 9 bases outside the gene matches. The CDR3 bases are TGTGCCAGCAGCCTACGGACTAGCGGGAGGGCCAAGGAGACCCAGTACTTC. It translates to CASSLRTSGRAKETQYF.

The chain recombines TRBV4-2 with TRBJ1-1, with a tentative D call TRBD1 (5 bases). Deletions cut 0 bases from V and 0 bases from J, with 5 bases between. CDR3 length: 14 amino acids. CDR1 is LGHNA and CDR2 is YNFKEQ in the germline V gene. The CDR3 region is CASSQEGVNTEAFF. DNA of the CDR3: TGTGCCAGCAGCCAAGAAGGGGTGAACACTGAAGCTTTCTTT.

The chain employs TRBV20-1 and TRBJ2-3; D not certain. Germline V lookup: CDR1 DFQATT, CDR2 SNEGSKA (reference sequence). This CDR3 spans 14 amino acids. Trimming took 4 bases from V and 0 from J, leaving 11 bases between them. CDR3 residues: CSAKTPTSTDTQYF. The CDR3 coding sequence is TGCAGTGCTAAAACACCTACTAGCACAGATACGCAGTATTTT.

The count of this clonotype is one. This sequence joins TRBV5-1 and TRBJ2-7; TRBD2 matches 13 bases. Germline lookup yields CDR1 SGHRS and CDR2 YFSETQ. J lost 5 bases, V lost 4 bases, and 6 bases had no gene match. This CDR3 has 15 residues. In DNA form, the CDR3 reads TGCGCCAGCAGCCCAGGGACTAGCGGGATCAACGAGCAGTACTTC. Its protein is CASSPGTSGINEQYF.